Below, 19 T cell receptor beta chains from the same sample are listed, as sequenced in a study of regulatory T cells in long-lasting Graves disease. Time point of the sample: newly diagnosed GD, antithyroid drugs for less than 3 months. After RNA was extracted from PBMCs, the TCR library was made from it. HTBI primers from iRepertoire and Arm-PCR of CDR3 regions yielded the TCR beta libraries. TCRdb reanalysed the multiplex PCR reads using MiXCR and keeps one entry per CDR3 protein. The sample contains about 420,000 distinct CDR3 sequences, about 16% of which appear only once. These data are also associated with another study on T cells in Graves' hyperthyroidism and ophthalmopathy.

The starting material was peripheral blood mononuclear cells (PBMCs), obtained at new diagnosis, from a patient treated with antithyroid drugs. The receptors stem from a woman in her late teens or twenties with Graves disease.

There are many counts of this clonotype. In DNA form, the CDR3 reads TGTGCCAGCAGTAGCGGGGCTCGCACAGATACGCAGTATTTT. As protein: CASSSGARTDTQYF. V usage is TRBV7-3 and J usage is TRBJ2-3; 8 bases map to TRBD2. CDR1 is SGHTA, CDR2 FQGTGA, per germline. Trimming at V came to 6 bases and at J to 1 base, leaving 3 bases not matched to a gene. The CDR3 has 14 residues.

At least ten counts were recorded for this clonotype. The chain employs TRBV7-3 and TRBJ2-3; D may match TRBD1 or TRBD2 (6 bases each). CDR3 length: 15 residues. Looked up from germline, CDR1 is SGHTA and CDR2 is FQGTGA. V gave up 2 bases and J gave up 0 bases, with 9 bases separating them. The CDR3 bases are TGTGCCAGCAGCTTACAGGGGACTAGCACAGATACGCAGTATTTT. Its translation: CASSLQGTSTDTQYF.

This clonotype was observed many times. This chain joins TRBV2 and TRBJ1-1; 8 bases match TRBD1. The CDR3 sequence is 15 residues long. The germline V gene encodes CDR1 SNHLY and CDR2 FYNNEI. Trimming removed 5 bases from V and 0 bases from J; junction bases left unmatched: 5. CDR3: CASSRRTGLNTEAFF. DNA of the CDR3: TGTGCCAGCAGTCGTCGGACAGGGCTGAACACTGAAGCTTTCTTT.

There are many counts of this clonotype. The junction and the germline gene differ at one end; a read error may be behind it. The CDR3 DNA follows: TGTGCCAGCAGCTTAGTTCGGGGAACTGAAGCTTTCTTT. The encoded protein is CASSLVRGTEAFF. The V gene is TRBV5-1, the J gene TRBJ1-1; D is undetermined. The CDR3 has 13 amino acids. Germline values: CDR1 SGHRS, CDR2 YFSETQ.

Many counts were recorded for this clonotype. The chain recombines TRBV7-9 with TRBJ2-7; 9 positions agree with TRBD1. Per the germline V gene, CDR1 is SEHNR and CDR2 is FQNEAQ (reference sequence). This CDR3 has 17 amino acids. With V trimmed by 5 bases and J by 5 bases, 16 bases remained unmatched. The CDR3 DNA sequence: TGTGCCAGCAGCGGAGGAGGACTGGACAGGGGAAAGAACGAGCAGTACTTC. It is translated as CASSGGGLDRGKNEQYF.

About this clonotype itself: One junction end does not reproduce the germline sequence, and a read error may be involved. V and J are TRBV10-3 and TRBJ2-7; 13 bases are a match to TRBD2. CDR1 ENHRY and CDR2 SYGVKD come from the germline V gene. CDR3 length: 16 amino acids. CDR3 amino acids: CAISGGTSGMVYGQYF. The CDR3 region has the DNA TGTGCCATCAGTGGGGGGACTAGCGGGATGGTTTACGGGCAGTACTTC.

This clonotype occurred many times. This sequence joins TRBV5-6 and TRBJ2-5; 7 bases align to TRBD2. The J segment lost 9 bases and the V segment lost 4 bases, leaving 6 bases of the junction unmatched. This CDR3 is built from 12 residues. CDR1 is SGHDT and CDR2 is YYEEEE in the germline V gene. The CDR3 reads CASSITRESQYF. In nucleotides, the CDR3 is TGTGCCAGCAGCATCACGCGGGAGTCCCAGTACTTC. The full variable domain, completed using reference TRBV5-6 and TRBJ2-5, is DAGVTQSPTHLIKTRGQQVTLRCSPKSGHDTVSWYQQALGQGPQFIFQYYEEEERQRGNFPDRFSGHQFPNYSSELNVNALLLGDSALYLCASSITRESQYFGPGTRLLVL.

There are many counts of this clonotype. The CDR3 sequence is CSVEDRGSSGNEQFF. The DNA of the CDR3 is TGCAGCGTTGAAGATCGCGGTAGCTCTGGCAATGAGCAGTTCTTC. The chain is built from TRBV29-1 and TRBJ2-1; D gene unclear. The V end was cut by 0 bases, the J end by 6 bases, with 15 bases between. Germline values: CDR1 SQVTM, CDR2 ANQGSEA. CDR3 length: 15 residues.

The rearrangement joins TRBV9 to TRBJ2-5, with D perhaps matching TRBD2 (6 bases). Per the germline V gene, CDR1 is SGDLS and CDR2 is YYNGEE. Between the trimmed V and J ends, which lost 0 bases and 5 bases, there was a span of 8 bases. This CDR3 comprises 13 residues. The DNA for the CDR3 is TGTGCCAGCAGCGTAGGCGGGGAGGAGACCCAGTACTTC. Translating gives CASSVGGEETQYF. Complete variable domain (other parts from reference TRBV9 and TRBJ2-5): DSGVTQTPKHLITATGQRVTLRCSPRSGDLSVYWYQQSLDQGLQFLIQYYNGEERAKGNILERFSAQQFPDLHSELNLSSLELGDSALYFCASSVGGEETQYFGPGTRLLVL.

This clonotype has at least ten counts. The chain has TRBV5-1 and TRBJ2-5; D could derive from TRBD1 or TRBD2 (5 bases each). V lost 1 base, J lost 3 bases, and 7 bases lay in between. Germline V gene sequence: CDR1 SGHRS, CDR2 YFSETQ. The CDR3 is made up of 13 amino acids. The CDR3 DNA follows: TGCGCCAGCAGCTTGTTGGGGGAAGAGACCCAGTACTTC. Protein: CASSLLGEETQYF. Based on the CDR3 plus reference TRBV5-1 and TRBJ2-5, the full variable domain is KAGVTQTPRYLIKTRGQQVTLSCSPISGHRSVSWYQQTPGQGLQFLFEYFSETQRNKGNFPGRFSGRQFSNSRSEMNVSTLELGDSALYLCASSLLGEETQYFGPGTRLLVL.

The CDR3 is CASSPPATGGSNYGYTF. CDR3 in DNA: TGTGCCAGCAGCCCGCCGGCCACAGGGGGGTCGAACTATGGCTACACCTTC. The rearrangement links TRBV7-3 to TRBJ1-2; 8 nucleotides line up with TRBD1. Looked up from germline, CDR1 is SGHTA and CDR2 is FQGTGA. This CDR3 spans 17 amino acids. The V and J ends lost 5 bases and 2 bases, in that order; junction bases with no gene match: 13.

This clonotype was counted ten times or more. This chain joins TRBV30 and TRBJ1-1; D possibly corresponds to TRBD1 (5 bases). V dropped 3 bases and J dropped 2 bases, with 16 bases sitting between them. This CDR3 has 15 residues. Germline values: CDR1 GTSNPN, CDR2 SVGIG (reference sequence). This chain's CDR3 is CAWSPRGYQNTEAFF. In DNA, the CDR3 is TGTGCCTGGAGCCCAAGGGGCTACCAAAACACTGAAGCTTTCTTT.

Ten or more counts support this clonotype. The chain employs TRBV24-1 and TRBJ2-3; D not resolved. Germline V lookup: CDR1 KGHDR, CDR2 SFDVKD. The germline V and J ends were trimmed by 5 bases and 4 bases, with 15 bases remaining between them. The CDR3 covers 15 residues. The CDR3 sequence is CATSGPVRQSDTQYF. The CDR3 DNA reads TGTGCCACCAGTGGGCCCGTTCGGCAATCAGATACGCAGTATTTT.

The chain combines TRBV3-1 with TRBJ1-1; no definite D call. Germline-derived CDR1 and CDR2 are LGHDT and YNNKEL (reference sequence). Trimming left V 6 bases short and J 5 bases short, with 13 bases between. The CDR3 has 13 amino acids. The CDR3 DNA sequence: TGTGCCAGCAGACAACTACCGGGTACTGAAGCTTTCTTT. This gives the protein CASRQLPGTEAFF.

This clonotype was detected ten times or more. The V call is TRBV20-1, the J call TRBJ2-7; D gene uncertain. V shed 6 bases and J shed 3 bases, with 12 bases lying between them. The CDR3 is 12 residues long. In germline, CDR1 is DFQATT, CDR2 SNEGSKA (reference sequence). The CDR3 sequence: CSAPRAGYEQYF. The CDR3 DNA sequence: TGCAGTGCCCCCCGGGCAGGCTACGAGCAGTACTTC.

Regarding this clonotype: The junction does not match germline at one end; this may be a read error. The chain links TRBV18 to TRBJ2-5, with D unresolved. This CDR3 is 12 amino acids long. CDR1 and CDR2 from the germline V gene are KGHSH and LQKENI. The CDR3 loop is CASSPPEETHYF. Written as DNA, the CDR3 is TGTGCCAGCTCACCACCGGAAGAGACCCACTACTTC.

This clonotype was detected many times. The rearrangement uses TRBV29-1 and TRBJ2-1, with 9 bases matching TRBD2. Germline V gene sequence: CDR1 SQVTM, CDR2 ANQGSEA. V was pared by 5 bases and J by 9 bases, with 11 bases of the junction left unmatched. This CDR3 region has 14 residues. CDR3: CSVKKMAGGPEQFF. The CDR3 DNA reads as TGCAGCGTTAAGAAAATGGCGGGAGGGCCTGAGCAGTTCTTC.

This chain links TRBV19 with TRBJ2-1, with 13 bases lining up with TRBD2. V trimming: 4 bases; J trimming: 0 bases; junction bases outside the gene matches: 9. Germline lookup yields CDR1 LNHDA and CDR2 SQIVND (reference sequence). CDR3 length: 19 amino acids. CDR3 nucleotides: TGTGCCAGTAGTAACCTCGGGACTAGCGGGACGTTCTCCTACAATGAGCAGTTCTTC. As protein: CASSNLGTSGTFSYNEQFF. The whole variable domain, remainder taken from reference TRBV19 and TRBJ2-1, is DGGITQSPKYLFRKEGQNVTLSCEQNLNHDAMYWYRQDPGQGLRLIYYSQIVNDFQKGDIAEGYSVSREKKESFPLTVTSAQKNPTAFYLCASSNLGTSGTFSYNEQFFGPGTRLTVL.

This clonotype was detected many times. The chain employs TRBV7-9 and TRBJ2-7, with TRBD2 matching over 11 bases. The J segment lost 1 base and the V segment lost 4 bases, leaving 3 bases of the junction unmatched. From germline, CDR1 is SEHNR and CDR2 FQNEAQ (reference sequence). The length of the CDR3 is 15 residues. The CDR3 here is CASSSRTSGSYEQYF. The CDR3 nucleotides are TGTGCCAGCAGCTCCAGGACTAGCGGGTCCTACGAGCAGTACTTC.